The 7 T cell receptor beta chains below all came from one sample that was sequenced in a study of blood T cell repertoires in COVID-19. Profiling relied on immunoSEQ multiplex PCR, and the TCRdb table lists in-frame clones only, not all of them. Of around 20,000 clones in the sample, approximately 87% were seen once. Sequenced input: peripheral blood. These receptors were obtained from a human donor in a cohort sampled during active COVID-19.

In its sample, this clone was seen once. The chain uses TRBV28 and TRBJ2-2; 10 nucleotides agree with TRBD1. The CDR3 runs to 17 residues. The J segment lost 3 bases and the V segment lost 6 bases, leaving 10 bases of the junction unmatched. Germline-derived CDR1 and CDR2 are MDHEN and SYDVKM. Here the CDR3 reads CASSKEDRGWDTGELFF. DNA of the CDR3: TGTGCCAGCAGCAAAGAGGACAGGGGGTGGGACACCGGGGAGCTGTTTTTT.

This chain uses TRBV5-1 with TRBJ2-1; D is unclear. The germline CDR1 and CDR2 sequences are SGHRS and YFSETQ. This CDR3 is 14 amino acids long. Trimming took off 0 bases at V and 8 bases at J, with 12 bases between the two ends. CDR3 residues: CASSLAGRGDEQFF. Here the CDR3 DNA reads TGCGCCAGCAGCTTGGCCGGCAGAGGAGATGAGCAGTTCTTC.

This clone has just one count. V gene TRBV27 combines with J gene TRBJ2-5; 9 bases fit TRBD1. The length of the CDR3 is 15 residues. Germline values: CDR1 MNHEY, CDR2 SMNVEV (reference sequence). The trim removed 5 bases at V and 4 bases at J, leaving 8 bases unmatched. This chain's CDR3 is CASSPPGGQGETQYF. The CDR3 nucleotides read TGTGCCAGCAGTCCACCCGGGGGACAGGGAGAGACCCAGTACTTC.

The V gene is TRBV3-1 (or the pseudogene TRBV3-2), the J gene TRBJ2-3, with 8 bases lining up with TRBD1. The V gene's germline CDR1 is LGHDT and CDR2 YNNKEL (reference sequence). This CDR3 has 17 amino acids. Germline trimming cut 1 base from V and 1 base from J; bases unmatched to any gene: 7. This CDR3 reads CASSQVSGTGRTDTQYF. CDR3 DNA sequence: TGTGCCAGCAGCCAAGTTTCCGGGACAGGCCGCACAGATACGCAGTATTTT.

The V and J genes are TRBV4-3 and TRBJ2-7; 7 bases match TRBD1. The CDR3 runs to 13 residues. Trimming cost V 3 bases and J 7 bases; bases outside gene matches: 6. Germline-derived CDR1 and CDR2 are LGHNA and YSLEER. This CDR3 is CASSQAQGTEQYF. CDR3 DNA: TGCGCCAGCAGCCAGGCACAGGGGACAGAGCAGTACTTC.

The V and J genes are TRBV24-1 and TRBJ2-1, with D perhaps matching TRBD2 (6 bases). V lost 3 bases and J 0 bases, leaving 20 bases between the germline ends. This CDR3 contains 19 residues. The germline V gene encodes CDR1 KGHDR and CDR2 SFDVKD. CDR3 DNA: TGTGCCACCAGTGATGCGACTAGGGGCGGGATGGACTCCTACAATGAGCAGTTCTTC. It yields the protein CATSDATRGGMDSYNEQFF.

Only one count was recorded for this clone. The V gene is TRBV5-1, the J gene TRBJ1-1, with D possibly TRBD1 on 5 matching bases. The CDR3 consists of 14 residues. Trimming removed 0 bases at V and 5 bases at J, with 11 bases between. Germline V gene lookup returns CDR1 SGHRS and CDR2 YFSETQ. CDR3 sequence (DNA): TGCGCCAGCAGCTTGGCTGGGGGGGGGACTGAAGCTTTCTTT. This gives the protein CASSLAGGGTEAFF.